This TCR beta chain was sequenced during a study of chemoradiotherapy in HPV16-positive cancers. Study-level points and caveats: In HPV16-positive patients, HPV-responsive T-cell expansion tracked better recurrence-free survival. Non-HPV-specific T cells did not expand in tumors during treatment, whereas candidate HPV-specific clones and E7-related motifs did.

As regards this clone: Its specificity is not known.

The germline V gene encodes CDR1 SGHKS and CDR2 YYEKEE (reference sequence). The V end was cut by 4 bases, the J end by 8 bases, with 19 bases between. This CDR3 comprises 15 residues. Sequencing was performed with immunoSEQ multiplex PCR; in TCRdb, only in-frame clones are kept and a portion is missing. This sample carries under 5,000 clones, roughly 80% of them seen once, and the ten largest clones take nearly 9%. The sequence derives from a human donor with HPV-associated anogenital cancer. The chain combines TRBV5-5 with TRBJ2-1; the D gene is possibly TRBD2 (7 bases). The source was tumor tissue, collected from a patient who underwent chemoradiotherapy. For the CDR3, the DNA is TGTGCCAGCAGCCCAGGACTAGACAGGTTCTATGAGCAGTTCTTC. It codes for CASSPGLDRFYEQFF.